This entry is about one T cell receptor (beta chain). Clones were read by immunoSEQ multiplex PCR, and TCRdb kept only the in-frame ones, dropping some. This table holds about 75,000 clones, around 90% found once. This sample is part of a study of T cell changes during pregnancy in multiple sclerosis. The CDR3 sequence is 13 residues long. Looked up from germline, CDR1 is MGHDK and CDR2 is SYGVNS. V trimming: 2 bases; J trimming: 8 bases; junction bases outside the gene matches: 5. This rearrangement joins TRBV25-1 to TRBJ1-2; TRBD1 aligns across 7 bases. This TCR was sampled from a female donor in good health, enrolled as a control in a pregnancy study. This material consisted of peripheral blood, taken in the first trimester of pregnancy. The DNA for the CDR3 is TGTGCCAGCAGTGAAAGGTGGACAGGAGGCTACACCTTC. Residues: CASSERWTGGYTF.